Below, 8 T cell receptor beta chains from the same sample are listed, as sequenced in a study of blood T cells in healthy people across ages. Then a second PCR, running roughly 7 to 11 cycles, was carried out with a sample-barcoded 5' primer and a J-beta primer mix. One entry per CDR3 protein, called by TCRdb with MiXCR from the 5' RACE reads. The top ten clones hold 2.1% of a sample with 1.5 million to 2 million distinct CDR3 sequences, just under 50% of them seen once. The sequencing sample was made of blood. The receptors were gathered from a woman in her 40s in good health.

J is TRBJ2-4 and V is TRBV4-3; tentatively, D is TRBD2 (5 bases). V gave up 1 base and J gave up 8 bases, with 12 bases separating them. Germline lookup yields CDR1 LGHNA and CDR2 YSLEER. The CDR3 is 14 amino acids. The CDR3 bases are TGCGCCAGCAGCCAAGGGGGAGATGCGGACATTCAGTACTTC. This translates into CASSQGGDADIQYF.

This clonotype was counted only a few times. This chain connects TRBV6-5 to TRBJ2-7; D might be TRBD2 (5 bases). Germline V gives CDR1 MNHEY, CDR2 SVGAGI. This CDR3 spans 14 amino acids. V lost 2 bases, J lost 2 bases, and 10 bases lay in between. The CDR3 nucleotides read TGTGCCAGCAGTTACGCGCACGGGGCCTACGAGCAGTACTTC. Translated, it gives CASSYAHGAYEQYF.

The DNA for the CDR3 is TGTGCCAGCAGTTTATCAGCTGGCTACACCTTC. Its translation: CASSLSAGYTF. The chain combines TRBV28 with TRBJ1-2; D not resolved. V was shortened by 1 base and J by 7 bases, with 4 bases between the two germline ends. Germline V gene lookup returns CDR1 MDHEN and CDR2 SYDVKM. The CDR3 has 11 residues.

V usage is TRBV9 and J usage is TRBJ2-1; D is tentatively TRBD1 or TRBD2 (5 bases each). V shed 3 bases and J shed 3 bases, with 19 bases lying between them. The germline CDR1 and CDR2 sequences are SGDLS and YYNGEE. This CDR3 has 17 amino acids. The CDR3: CASSAYKWGTLYNEQFF. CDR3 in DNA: TGTGCCAGCAGCGCATATAAATGGGGGACCCTCTACAATGAGCAGTTCTTC. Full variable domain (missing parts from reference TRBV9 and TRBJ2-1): DSGVTQTPKHLITATGQRVTLRCSPRSGDLSVYWYQQSLDQGLQFLIQYYNGEERAKGNILERFSAQQFPDLHSELNLSSLELGDSALYFCASSAYKWGTLYNEQFFGPGTRLTVL.

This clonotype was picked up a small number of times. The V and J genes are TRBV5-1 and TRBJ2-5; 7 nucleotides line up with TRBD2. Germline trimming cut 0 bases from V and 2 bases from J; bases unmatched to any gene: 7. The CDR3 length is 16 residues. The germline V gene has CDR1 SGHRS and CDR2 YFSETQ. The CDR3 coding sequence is TGCGCCAGCAGCTTGGCGGGGGGTCGCCTTCAAGAGACCCAGTACTTC. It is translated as CASSLAGGRLQETQYF. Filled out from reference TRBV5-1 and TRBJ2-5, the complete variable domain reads KAGVTQTPRYLIKTRGQQVTLSCSPISGHRSVSWYQQTPGQGLQFLFEYFSETQRNKGNFPGRFSGRQFSNSRSEMNVSTLELGDSALYLCASSLAGGRLQETQYFGPGTRLLVL.

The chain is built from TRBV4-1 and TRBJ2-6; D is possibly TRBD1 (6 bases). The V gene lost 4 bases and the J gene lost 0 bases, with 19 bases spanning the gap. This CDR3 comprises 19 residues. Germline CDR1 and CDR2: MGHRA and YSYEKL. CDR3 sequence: CASSRGGAGVYSGANVLTF. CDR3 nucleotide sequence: TGCGCCAGCAGCCGAGGTGGAGCAGGGGTTTACTCTGGGGCCAACGTCCTGACTTTC.

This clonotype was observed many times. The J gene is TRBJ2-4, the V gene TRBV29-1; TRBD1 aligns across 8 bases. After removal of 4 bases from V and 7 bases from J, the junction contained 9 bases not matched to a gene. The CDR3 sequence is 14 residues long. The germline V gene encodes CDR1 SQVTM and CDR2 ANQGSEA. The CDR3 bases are TGCAGCGTTGGGGAGACAGGGGCCCTTAACATTCAGTACTTC. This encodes CSVGETGALNIQYF.

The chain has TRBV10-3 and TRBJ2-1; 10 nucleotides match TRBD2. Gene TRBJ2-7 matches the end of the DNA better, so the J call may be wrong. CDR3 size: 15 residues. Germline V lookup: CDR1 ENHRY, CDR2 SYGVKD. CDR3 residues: CATQSASGGYNEQYF. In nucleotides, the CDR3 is TGTGCCACCCAATCGGCTAGCGGGGGCTACAATGAGCAGTACTTC.